This is a list of T cell receptor beta chains from one sample in a study of blood T cell repertoires in COVID-19. Repertoires were generated with immunoSEQ multiplex PCR, while TCRdb's copy carries only in-frame clones and drops some. The sample has roughly 85,000 clones, roughly 88% seen once. The sample comprised peripheral blood. These receptors originate from a man aged 50 to 60 with active or convalescent COVID-19. CDR3s include the opening cysteine and the closing phenylalanine or tryptophan. D genes are given only for firm matches. Size is omitted from some rows. Given values are once, few, many or a class for expanded clones.

NA,TRBJ1-2,NA,TRBV3-1/TRBV3-2,CASSQGRGTYGYTF,TGTGCCAGCAGCCAAGGACGAGGAACATATGGCTACACCTTC
NA,TRBJ1-4,NA,TRBV15,CATSRGTINEKLFF,TGTGCCACCAGCAGAGGGACAATAAATGAAAAACTGTTTTTT
TRBD2,TRBJ2-1,NA,TRBV5-1,CASSVGTSGSFEQFF,TGCGCCAGCAGCGTCGGGACTAGCGGGAGTTTTGAGCAGTTCTTC
NA,TRBJ2-3,NA,TRBV5-1,CASSLDRGDTDTQYF,TGCGCCAGCAGCTTGGATAGGGGCGACACAGATACGCAGTATTTT
TRBD2,TRBJ2-5,NA,TRBV13,CASSRYSGSRETQYF,TGTGCCAGCAGCCGATACAGCGGGAGCCGGGAGACCCAGTACTTC
NA,TRBJ2-1,NA,TRBV18,CASHLQGGQIYNEQFF,TGTGCCAGCCACCTGCAGGGGGGACAAATATACAATGAGCAGTTCTTC
TRBD1,TRBJ1-5,NA,TRBV12-5,CASGLGQGASNQPQHF,TGTGCTAGTGGTTTGGGACAGGGGGCTAGCAATCAGCCCCAGCATTTT
TRBD2,TRBJ2-5,NA,TRBV14,CASSRRGAGPQETQYF,TGTGCCAGCAGCCGCCGGGGAGCGGGACCTCAAGAGACCCAGTACTTC
TRBD2,TRBJ2-3,NA,TRBV5-1,CASSLIVSGGGTDTQYF,TGCGCCAGCAGCTTGATAGTTTCGGGAGGGGGCACAGATACGCAGTATTTT
NA,TRBJ2-1,NA,TRBV11-3,CASSSAPRGEQFF,TGTGCCAGCAGCTCGGCCCCCAGGGGCGAGCAGTTCTTC
NA,TRBJ2-5,NA,TRBV14,CASSQDLAQETQYF,TGTGCCAGCAGCCAAGATCTAGCGCAAGAGACCCAGTACTTC
TRBD1,TRBJ1-1,NA,TRBV7-2,CASSPRTGQGNTEAFF,TGTGCCAGCAGCCCGAGGACAGGCCAGGGGAACACTGAAGCTTTCTTT
TRBD2,TRBJ2-3,NA,TRBV9,CASSQELAGLTDTQYF,TGTGCCAGCAGCCAAGAACTAGCGGGACTCACAGATACGCAGTATTTT
TRBD1,TRBJ2-7,NA,TRBV7-8,CASSSPGQGLEQYF,TGTGCCAGCAGCTCTCCGGGACAGGGTCTCGAGCAGTACTTC
TRBD1,TRBJ2-3,NA,TRBV5-1,CASSFIGQGSDTQYF,TGCGCCAGCAGCTTCATCGGACAGGGCTCAGATACGCAGTATTTT
NA,TRBJ1-1,NA,TRBV29-1,CSVEDHPEYNTEAFF,TGCAGCGTTGAAGATCACCCGGAGTATAACACTGAAGCTTTCTTT
NA,TRBJ1-5,once,TRBV19,CASSARDSNQPQHF,TGTGCCAGTAGTGCCCGGGATTCCAATCAGCCCCAGCATTTT
TRBD1,TRBJ2-3,NA,TRBV5-1,CASRPGTGDADTQYF,TGCGCCAGCAGGCCCGGGACAGGTGACGCAGATACGCAGTATTTT
TRBD1,TRBJ2-3,NA,TRBV2,CASSELGQGTDTQYF,TGTGCCAGCAGTGAACTAGGACAGGGAACAGATACGCAGTATTTT
NA,TRBJ2-7,NA,TRBV3-1/TRBV3-2,CASSLTRETYEQYF,TGTGCCAGCAGCCTGACAAGGGAGACTTACGAGCAGTACTTC
NA,TRBJ1-1,NA,TRBV7-2,CASSLDRGTEAFF,TGTGCCAGCAGCTTAGATAGGGGCACTGAAGCTTTCTTT
NA,TRBJ2-5,NA,TRBV10-3,CAISESGRETQYF,TGTGCCATCAGTGAGTCGGGGCGGGAGACCCAGTACTTC
NA,TRBJ1-4,NA,TRBV19,CASSPQGTLGAEKLFF,TGTGCCAGTAGTCCCCAGGGCACACTGGGGGCTGAAAAACTGTTTTTT
TRBD2,TRBJ2-3,NA,TRBV3-1/TRBV3-2,CASSRGPGGGAETDTQYF,TGTGCCAGCAGCCGCGGACCGGGCGGGGGGGCCGAGACAGATACGCAGTATTTT
TRBD2,TRBJ2-1,NA,TRBV7-9,CASSLIRAGAYNEQFF,TGTGCCAGCAGCTTAATTCGGGCGGGAGCTTACAATGAGCAGTTCTTC
NA,TRBJ1-1,few,TRBV28,CASKRGGENTEAFF,TGTGCCAGCAAACGGGGGGGAGAGAACACTGAAGCTTTCTTT
TRBD2,TRBJ2-7,once,TRBV9,CASSPIAGGQEQYF,TGTGCCAGCAGCCCCATAGCGGGAGGTCAGGAGCAGTACTTC
TRBD1,TRBJ2-7,NA,TRBV12-5,CASGIAGGQGVYEQYF,TGTGCTAGTGGTATAGCTGGGGGACAGGGGGTTTACGAGCAGTACTTC
TRBD1,TRBJ1-5,NA,TRBV2,CASSAAGGSEEAQHF,TGTGCCAGCTCGGCGGCAGGGGGGTCCGAGGAAGCCCAGCATTTT
NA,TRBJ1-1,NA,TRBV7-6,CASSSAGIGNTEAFF,TGTGCCAGCAGCTCCGCAGGAATCGGGAACACTGAAGCTTTCTTT